The clone carrying this T cell receptor beta chain came up many times. As yet, its antigen is unknown. The record originates from a study of glioma-infiltrating T cells. Study-wide results and limits: Very few CDR3 sequences were shared between tissue and blood. Non-neoplastic patients had below-expected tissue-blood divergence, while all gliomas exceeded expectation.

Looked up from germline, CDR1 is DFQATT and CDR2 is SNEGSKA (reference sequence). Losses at the gene ends were 0 bases for V and 0 bases for J; bases not matched to a gene: 6. CDR3 size: 16 residues. Amplification of TCR alpha and beta CDR3 regions from RNA used iRepertoire nested multiplex PCR. Tissue mRNA or PBMC total RNA, roughly 90-400 ng, went into one-step reverse transcription and amplification. TCRdb passed the multiplex PCR reads through MiXCR, listing each CDR3 protein once. The sample yields some 85,000 distinct CDR3 sequences, about a quarter seen once. This TCR derives from a human donor with low-grade glioma or glioblastoma, undergoing nonglioma brain surgery, or in good health (not recorded which). The genes are TRBV20-1 and TRBJ1-1, with 8 bases aligning to TRBD1. Input material: glioma tissue, nonneoplastic brain tissue, or PBMCs (not recorded which). This CDR3 reads CSARDLTGGMNTEAFF. The CDR3 DNA is TGCAGTGCTAGAGATTTAACAGGGGGGATGAACACTGAAGCTTTCTTT.